A single sample is the source of the 18 T cell receptor beta chains below, sequenced in a study of cytomegalovirus exposure and HLA in healthy donors. 13 Jbeta primers and 60 Vbeta primers were used for the PCR. Generated by immunoSEQ multiplex PCR, the TCRdb table keeps only in-frame clones and is missing some. In the table there are approximately 160,000 clones, 68% of which are singletons. Sequenced: PBMCs. The receptors here all came from a man in his fifties in good health and CMV-seronegative.

The V gene is TRBV4-2, the J gene TRBJ2-5; TRBD2 agrees at 13 bases. Trimming cost V 4 bases and J 2 bases; bases outside gene matches: 1. The CDR3 consists of 15 residues. Germline CDR1 and CDR2: LGHNA and YNFKEQ. The DNA for the CDR3 is TGTGCCAGCAGCCGGACTAGCGGGGGACAAGAGACCCAGTACTTC. Protein sequence: CASSRTSGGQETQYF.

The chain employs TRBV5-1 and TRBJ1-2; TRBD1 matches at 10 bases. With V trimmed by 3 bases and J by 6 bases, 8 bases remained unmatched. This CDR3 has 15 residues. Germline-derived CDR1 and CDR2 are SGHRS and YFSETQ. This chain's CDR3 is CASSYPGQGRDGYTF. DNA of the CDR3: TGCGCCAGCAGCTACCCGGGACAGGGGCGGGATGGCTACACCTTC. Full variable domain (remainder filled in from reference TRBV5-1 and TRBJ1-2): KAGVTQTPRYLIKTRGQQVTLSCSPISGHRSVSWYQQTPGQGLQFLFEYFSETQRNKGNFPGRFSGRQFSNSRSEMNVSTLELGDSALYLCASSYPGQGRDGYTFGSGTRLTVV.

The J gene is TRBJ1-5, the V gene TRBV4-3; possibly TRBD1 for D (5 bases). Per germline, CDR1 LGHNA and CDR2 YSLEER. This CDR3 is 14 amino acids long. V lost 4 bases and J lost 0, with 7 bases in between. The CDR3 DNA is TGCGCCAGCAGCCTTGACAGTAGCAATCAGCCCCAGCATTTT. This codes for CASSLDSSNQPQHF.

The CDR3 nucleotides read TGTGCCAGCAGTGCCCTTTGGACAGGGGGCAAGGGCTATGGCTACACCTTC. This gives the protein CASSALWTGGKGYGYTF. The V call is TRBV6-4, the J call TRBJ1-2, with 11 bases matching TRBD1. The CDR3 covers 17 residues. V was clipped by 4 bases and J by 4 bases; unmatched bases: 11. CDR1 and CDR2 from the germline V gene are MRHNA and SNTAGT.

V and J are TRBV28 and TRBJ1-1, with 9 bases fitting TRBD1. V dropped 6 bases and J dropped 0; count of bases not matched to a gene: 8. The CDR3 is 16 amino acids. The germline CDR1 and CDR2 sequences are MDHEN and SYDVKM. Written as DNA, the CDR3 is TGTGCCAGCAGCCCCGGGACAGGGTTAATGAACACTGAAGCTTTCTTT. This encodes CASSPGTGLMNTEAFF.

This chain uses TRBV5-1 with TRBJ1-1; a possible D gene is TRBD1 (6 bases). The CDR3 is made up of 12 amino acids. Germline V gene lookup returns CDR1 SGHRS and CDR2 YFSETQ. Trimming left V 0 bases short and J 10 bases short, with 10 bases between. The CDR3, as DNA: TGCGCCAGCAGCTTGGAGCAGGGGCCAGCTTTCTTT. This translates into CASSLEQGPAFF.

The J gene is TRBJ2-7, the V gene TRBV18, with 11 bases matching TRBD1. Per the germline V gene, CDR1 is KGHSH and CDR2 is LQKENI. The junction had 4 bases not matched to a gene; V was cut back by 3 bases and J by 0 bases. This CDR3 is 16 amino acids long. CDR3 sequence: CASSPRGTGGSYEQYF. CDR3 bases: TGTGCCAGCTCACCCAGAGGGACAGGGGGCTCCTACGAGCAGTACTTC. Using reference TRBV18 and TRBJ2-7 for the parts outside the CDR3, the full variable domain is NAGVMQNPRHLVRRRGQEARLRCSPMKGHSHVYWYRQLPEEGLKFMVYLQKENIIDESGMPKERFSAEFPKEGPSILRIQQVVRGDSAAYFCASSPRGTGGSYEQYFGPGTRLTVT.

V gene TRBV10-2 combines with J gene TRBJ2-7, with D possibly being TRBD1 (6 bases). The CDR3 sequence is 11 residues long. Trimming took off 5 bases at V and 6 bases at J, with 8 bases between the two ends. Germline-derived CDR1 and CDR2 are WSHSY and SAAADI. This CDR3 is CASSTGFEQYF. The CDR3, as DNA: TGCGCCAGCAGTACAGGGTTCGAGCAGTACTTC.

J is TRBJ1-2 and V is TRBV25-1, with D perhaps TRBD1 (6 bases). Germline-derived CDR1 and CDR2 are MGHDK and SYGVNS. The CDR3 extends over 11 amino acids. V shed 8 bases and J shed 7 bases, with 11 bases lying between them. CDR3 DNA sequence: TGTGCCAGCGGGGGGGCAATTGGCTACACCTTC. This sequence encodes CASGGAIGYTF.

The table lists this clone with a count of one. Other DNA sequences in the same sample also yield this CDR3. The chain uses TRBV18 and TRBJ1-2; D unresolved. This CDR3 has 14 residues. CDR1 is KGHSH, CDR2 LQKENI, per germline. V was clipped by 2 bases and J by 1 base, with 8 bases between them. The CDR3 sequence: CASSPEGSNYGYTF. CDR3 in DNA: TGTGCCAGCTCACCAGAGGGAAGTAACTATGGCTACACCTTC. The full variable domain, in which reference TRBV18 and TRBJ1-2 provide the parts outside the CDR3, is NAGVMQNPRHLVRRRGQEARLRCSPMKGHSHVYWYRQLPEEGLKFMVYLQKENIIDESGMPKERFSAEFPKEGPSILRIQQVVRGDSAAYFCASSPEGSNYGYTFGSGTRLTVV.

Only a few counts were recorded for this clone. The gene calls are TRBV19 and TRBJ1-1, with D possibly being TRBD1 (5 bases). This CDR3 is built from 14 residues. CDR1 and CDR2 (germline): LNHDA, SQIVND (reference sequence). The V and J ends lost 5 bases and 1 base respectively, with 11 bases between them. The CDR3 protein is CASSAGTSNTEAFF. CDR3 sequence (DNA): TGTGCCAGTAGTGCCGGGACTTCGAACACTGAAGCTTTCTTT.

The rearrangement uses TRBV9 and TRBJ1-5, with D possibly being TRBD1 (6 bases). Germline lookup yields CDR1 SGDLS and CDR2 YYNGEE. The V gene lost 3 bases and the J gene lost 0 bases, with 7 bases spanning the gap. This CDR3 contains 14 residues. Here the CDR3 reads CASSAGDSNQPQHF. The CDR3 bases are TGTGCCAGCAGCGCAGGGGATAGCAATCAGCCCCAGCATTTT. The whole variable domain, filled in from reference TRBV9 and TRBJ1-5, reads DSGVTQTPKHLITATGQRVTLRCSPRSGDLSVYWYQQSLDQGLQFLIQYYNGEERAKGNILERFSAQQFPDLHSELNLSSLELGDSALYFCASSAGDSNQPQHFGDGTRLSIL.

The rearrangement joins TRBV6-6 to TRBJ1-2; TRBD1 matches 10 bases. The CDR3 contains 14 residues. Looked up from germline, CDR1 is MNHNY and CDR2 is SVGAGI (reference sequence). V shed 5 bases and J 6 bases; nucleotides not matched to a gene: 6. The CDR3, as DNA: TGTGCCAGCAGTCAGACAGGGGGCGGTGATGGCTACACCTTC. Amino acids: CASSQTGGGDGYTF.

CDR3 residues: CASSSLAPGQNTGELFF. CDR3 DNA sequence: TGTGCCAGCAGCTCCCTGGCCCCAGGACAGAACACCGGGGAGCTGTTTTTT. The chain combines TRBV7-2 with TRBJ2-2; maybe TRBD1 (5 bases). This CDR3 contains 17 residues. Germline assignment: CDR1 SGHTA and CDR2 FQGNSA. Trimming shortened V by 4 bases and J by 1 base, and 16 bases separated the two germline ends.

V gene TRBV10-3 combines with J gene TRBJ1-2, with a weak D call TRBD1 (6 bases). CDR3 length equals 13 residues. V lost 6 bases and J lost 6, with 14 bases in between. From germline, CDR1 is ENHRY and CDR2 SYGVKD. The CDR3, as DNA: TGTGCCATCAGGGGGATGGGGGGGCATGGCTACACCTTC. This translates into CAIRGMGGHGYTF.

There are a few counts of this clone. The chain links TRBV4-1 to TRBJ1-6; the D is unclear. The CDR3 extends over 18 amino acids. Trimming shortened V by 0 bases and J by 0 bases, and 12 bases separated the two germline ends. Germline-derived CDR1 and CDR2 are MGHRA and YSYEKL. The CDR3 DNA follows: TGCGCCAGCAGCCAAGATCCCCTAATGAGCTCCTATAATTCACCCCTCCACTTT. This sequence encodes CASSQDPLMSSYNSPLHF.

The chain joins TRBV5-1 to TRBJ1-6; no definite D call. V was trimmed by 4 bases and J by 0 bases, leaving 14 bases between them. The CDR3 is 17 residues long. The germline gives CDR1 SGHRS, CDR2 YFSETQ. CDR3 protein: CASSPGHPSSYNSPLHF. The CDR3 DNA sequence: TGCGCCAGCAGCCCTGGGCACCCGAGCTCCTATAATTCACCCCTCCACTTT.

The J gene is TRBJ2-5, the V gene TRBV10-3, with TRBD2 identical over 10 bases. Trimming took 5 bases from V and 9 from J; bases not matched to a gene: 18. CDR3 length equals 17 residues. The germline CDR1 and CDR2 sequences are ENHRY and SYGVKD. The CDR3 nucleotides are TGTGCCATCAGTTCCGGGGGAAGCGGGGGGGTAAAGGGATCCCAGTACTTC. Translated: CAISSGGSGGVKGSQYF.